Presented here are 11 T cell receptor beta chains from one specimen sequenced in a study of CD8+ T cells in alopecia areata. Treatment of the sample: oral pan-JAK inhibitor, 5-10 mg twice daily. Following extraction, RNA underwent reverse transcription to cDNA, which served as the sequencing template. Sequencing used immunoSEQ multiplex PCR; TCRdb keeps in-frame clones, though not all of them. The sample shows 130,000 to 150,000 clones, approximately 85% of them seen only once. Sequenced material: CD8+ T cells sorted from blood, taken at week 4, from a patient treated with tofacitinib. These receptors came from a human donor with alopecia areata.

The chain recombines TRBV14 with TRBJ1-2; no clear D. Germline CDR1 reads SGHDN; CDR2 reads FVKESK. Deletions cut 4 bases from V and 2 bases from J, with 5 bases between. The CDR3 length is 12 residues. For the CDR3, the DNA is TGTGCCAGCAGCCTAGGGAACTATGGCTACACCTTC. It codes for CASSLGNYGYTF.

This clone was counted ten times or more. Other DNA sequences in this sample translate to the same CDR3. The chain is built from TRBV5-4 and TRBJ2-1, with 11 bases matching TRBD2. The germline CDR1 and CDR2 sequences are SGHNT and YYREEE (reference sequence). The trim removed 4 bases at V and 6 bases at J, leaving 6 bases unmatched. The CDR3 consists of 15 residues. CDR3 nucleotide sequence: TGTGCCAGCAGCCCGGGACTAGCGGAAGGCAATGAGCAGTTCTTC. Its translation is CASSPGLAEGNEQFF.

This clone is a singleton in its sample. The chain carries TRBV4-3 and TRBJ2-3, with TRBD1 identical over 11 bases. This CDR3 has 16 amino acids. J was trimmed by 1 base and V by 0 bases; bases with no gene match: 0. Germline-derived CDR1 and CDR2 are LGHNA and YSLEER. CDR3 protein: CASSQEDRGRTDTQYF. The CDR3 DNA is TGCGCCAGCAGCCAAGAGGACAGGGGGCGCACAGATACGCAGTATTTT.

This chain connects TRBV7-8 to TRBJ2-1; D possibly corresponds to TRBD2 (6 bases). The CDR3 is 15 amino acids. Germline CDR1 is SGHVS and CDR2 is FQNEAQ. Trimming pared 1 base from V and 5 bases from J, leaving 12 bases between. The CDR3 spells CASSLGVLADNEQFF. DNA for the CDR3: TGTGCCAGCAGCTTAGGCGTCTTAGCGGACAATGAGCAGTTCTTC.

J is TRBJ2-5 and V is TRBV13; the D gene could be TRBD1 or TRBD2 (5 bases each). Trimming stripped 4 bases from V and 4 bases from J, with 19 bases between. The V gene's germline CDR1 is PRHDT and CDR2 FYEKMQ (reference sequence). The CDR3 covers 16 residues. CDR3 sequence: CASSSRMGDSRETQYF. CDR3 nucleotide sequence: TGTGCCAGCAGCTCCCGGATGGGGGATTCACGAGAGACCCAGTACTTC.

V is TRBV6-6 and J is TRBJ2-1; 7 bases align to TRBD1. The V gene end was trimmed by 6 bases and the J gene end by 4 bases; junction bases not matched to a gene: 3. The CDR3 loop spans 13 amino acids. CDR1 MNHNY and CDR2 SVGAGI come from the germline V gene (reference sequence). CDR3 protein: CASSGTVYNEQFF. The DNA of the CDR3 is TGTGCCAGCAGCGGGACAGTGTACAATGAGCAGTTCTTC.

Here the CDR3 reads CASRDTNYEQYF. The DNA of the CDR3 is TGTGCCAGCCGGGACACCAACTACGAGCAGTACTTC. The chain recombines TRBV6-6 with TRBJ2-7; a weak D match, TRBD1 (6 bases). The CDR3 extends over 12 amino acids. The V gene lost 8 bases and the J gene lost 3 bases, with 11 bases spanning the gap. CDR1 and CDR2 from the germline V gene are MNHNY and SVGAGI (reference sequence).

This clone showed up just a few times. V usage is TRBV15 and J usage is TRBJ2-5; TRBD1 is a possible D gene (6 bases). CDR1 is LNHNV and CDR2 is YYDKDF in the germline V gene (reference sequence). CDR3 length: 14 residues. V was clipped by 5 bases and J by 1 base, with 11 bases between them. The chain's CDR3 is CATSPDSPQETQYF. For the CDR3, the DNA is TGTGCCACCAGCCCGGACAGCCCCCAAGAGACCCAGTACTTC.

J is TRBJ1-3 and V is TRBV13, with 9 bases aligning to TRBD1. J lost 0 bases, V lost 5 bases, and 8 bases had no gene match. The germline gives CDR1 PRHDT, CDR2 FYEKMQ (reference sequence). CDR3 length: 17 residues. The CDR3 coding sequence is TGTGCCAGCAGCCGTCCCGGGACAGGGAGCTCTGGAAACACCATATATTTT. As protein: CASSRPGTGSSGNTIYF.

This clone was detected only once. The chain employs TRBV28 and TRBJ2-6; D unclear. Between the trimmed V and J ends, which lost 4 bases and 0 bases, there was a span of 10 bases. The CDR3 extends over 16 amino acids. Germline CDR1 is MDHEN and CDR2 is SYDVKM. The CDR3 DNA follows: TGTGCCAGCAGTTCACGTCACACCTCTGGGGCCAACGTCCTGACTTTC. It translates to CASSSRHTSGANVLTF. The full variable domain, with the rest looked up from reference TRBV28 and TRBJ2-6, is DVKVTQSSRYLVKRTGEKVFLECVQDMDHENMFWYRQDPGLGLRLIYFSYDVKMKEKGDIPEGYSVSREKKERFSLILESASTNQTSMYLCASSSRHTSGANVLTFGAGSRLTVL.

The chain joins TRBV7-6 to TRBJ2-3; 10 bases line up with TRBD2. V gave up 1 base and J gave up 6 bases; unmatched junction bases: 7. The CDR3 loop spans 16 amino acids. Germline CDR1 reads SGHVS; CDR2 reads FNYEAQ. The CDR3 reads CASSLGAGGLTDTQYF. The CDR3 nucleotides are TGTGCCAGCAGCTTAGGAGCGGGGGGGCTGACGGATACGCAGTATTTT.